Below are 26 T cell receptor beta chains sequenced from a single sample in a study of CD4 T cells in relation to SARS-CoV-2 and coronaviruses. Using immunoSEQ multiplex PCR, the repertoire was profiled, and TCRdb retains in-frame clones only, with some absent. Seen here are approximately 27,000 clones, about 75% observed once, and the top ten hold roughly 13%. The unexposed donors gave CD4+ T cells in about 2011-2019, prior to COVID-19. CD4+ T cells were isolated from the cells after around 11 days of culture. For these receptors, no antigen is known. The sample was CD4+ T cells from PBMCs, cultured in vitro. Every receptor here comes from a human donor in good health.

The chain has TRBV11-2 and TRBJ2-7; possible D gene TRBD2, 5 bases. V lost 1 base and J lost 3, with 10 bases in between. In germline, CDR1 is SGHAT, CDR2 FQNNGV. The CDR3 runs to 14 residues. The CDR3 coding sequence is TGTGCCAGCAGCTTAGGCCTCCGGGACTACGAGCAGTACTTC. This sequence encodes CASSLGLRDYEQYF.

The V gene is TRBV11-2, the J gene TRBJ2-3; D gene uncertain. Germline CDR1 is SGHAT and CDR2 is FQNNGV. V was pared by 0 bases and J by 6 bases, with 7 bases between. The CDR3 runs 13 residues. The CDR3 loop is CASSLDIADTQYF. CDR3 DNA sequence: TGTGCCAGCAGCTTAGATATCGCGGATACGCAGTATTTT. Full variable domain (missing parts from reference TRBV11-2 and TRBJ2-3): EAGVAQSPRYKIIEKRQSVAFWCNPISGHATLYWYQQILGQGPKLLIQFQNNGVVDDSQLPKDRFSAERLKGVDSTLKIQPAKLEDSAVYLCASSLDIADTQYFGPGTRLTVL.

The rearrangement joins TRBV7-8 to TRBJ1-1, with a weak D call TRBD1 (6 bases). Trimming stripped 3 bases from V and 2 bases from J, with 10 bases between. CDR3 length: 14 amino acids. Germline V gene sequence: CDR1 SGHVS, CDR2 FQNEAQ. CDR3 bases: TGTGCCAGCAGCTTTGGACAGACCAACACTGAAGCTTTCTTT. This codes for CASSFGQTNTEAFF. Full variable domain (rest looked up from reference TRBV7-8 and TRBJ1-1): GAGVSQSPRYKVAKRGQDVALRCDPISGHVSLFWYQQALGQGPEFLTYFQNEAQLDKSGLPSDRFFAERPEGSVSTLKIQRTQQEDSAVYLCASSFGQTNTEAFFGQGTRLTVV.

The gene calls are TRBV7-6 and TRBJ2-2, with a possible D match to TRBD2 (5 bases). The CDR3 has 15 residues. V lost 2 bases, J lost 1 base, and 8 bases lay in between. Germline loops: CDR1 SGHVS, CDR2 FNYEAQ. The CDR3 sequence: CASSLLGVNTGELFF. The DNA of the CDR3 is TGTGCCAGCAGCTTACTGGGAGTGAACACCGGGGAGCTGTTTTTT.

The CDR3 loop is CASSLGPKGYTF. The DNA of the CDR3 is TGTGCCAGCAGCTTGGGACCTAAGGGCTACACCTTC. The chain employs TRBV7-2 and TRBJ1-2, with D perhaps matching TRBD1 (5 bases). Per the germline V gene, CDR1 is SGHTA and CDR2 is FQGNSA. The CDR3 length is 12 residues. Trimming cost V 3 bases and J 8 bases, with 10 bases left between them.

The chain joins TRBV4-3 to TRBJ2-3; D gene uncertain. Germline V gene sequence: CDR1 LGHNA, CDR2 YSLEER. There are 15 residues in the CDR3. The V and J ends lost 1 base and 0 bases respectively, with 8 bases between them. Written as DNA, the CDR3 is TGCGCCAGCAGCCAAGCCTGGGGAAGCACAGATACGCAGTATTTT. Translation gives CASSQAWGSTDTQYF.

V usage is TRBV19 and J usage is TRBJ1-1, with D tentatively TRBD1 (5 bases). Trimming took 6 bases from V and 0 from J, leaving 14 bases between them. There are 15 residues in the CDR3. Germline-derived CDR1 and CDR2 are LNHDA and SQIVND (reference sequence). The CDR3 nucleotides read TGTGCCAGTAGGACGACCGGGACGGTGAACACTGAAGCTTTCTTT. This sequence encodes CASRTTGTVNTEAFF.

The CDR3 reads CASSLDGSGSADTQYF. CDR3 nucleotide sequence: TGCGCCAGCAGCTTGGATGGTAGCGGGTCTGCAGATACGCAGTATTTT. The chain uses TRBV5-1 and TRBJ2-3, with TRBD2 matching over 7 bases. Per germline, CDR1 SGHRS and CDR2 YFSETQ. The CDR3 runs to 16 residues. J lost 4 bases, V lost 0 bases, and 8 bases had no gene match.

This clone has only one observation. The chain employs TRBV19 and TRBJ2-7; D is unclear. The V end was cut by 7 bases, the J end by 1 base, with 11 bases between. The CDR3 is 13 residues long. Germline assignment: CDR1 LNHDA and CDR2 SQIVND (reference sequence). CDR3 in DNA: TGTGCCAGTAAAGGCGGAGTTTCCTACGAGCAGTACTTC. Translating gives CASKGGVSYEQYF. The variable domain in full, with the rest retrieved from reference TRBV19 and TRBJ2-7, is DGGITQSPKYLFRKEGQNVTLSCEQNLNHDAMYWYRQDPGQGLRLIYYSQIVNDFQKGDIAEGYSVSREKKESFPLTVTSAQKNPTAFYLCASKGGVSYEQYFGPGTRLTVT.

V usage is TRBV11-2 and J usage is TRBJ1-5, with 9 bases aligning to TRBD1. Per germline, CDR1 SGHAT and CDR2 FQNNGV. Losses at the gene ends were 4 bases for V and 6 bases for J; bases not matched to a gene: 7. This CDR3 spans 15 amino acids. The CDR3 sequence is CASSSGTGRGQPQHF. CDR3 DNA: TGTGCCAGCAGCTCCGGGACAGGGCGCGGTCAGCCCCAGCATTTT.

The chain has TRBV9 and TRBJ2-6; 11 nucleotides agree with TRBD1. The CDR3 is made up of 17 amino acids. Germline CDR1 SGDLS, CDR2 YYNGEE. After removal of 4 bases from V and 0 bases from J, the junction contained 3 bases not matched to a gene. The CDR3 DNA reads TGTGCCAGCAGCTCGGGGACAGGGGGCTCTGGGGCCAACGTCCTGACTTTC. Its translation is CASSSGTGGSGANVLTF.

The V and J genes are TRBV18 and TRBJ1-1; D may be TRBD1 (6 bases). Trimming removed 3 bases at V and 2 bases at J, with 10 bases between. This CDR3 region has 14 residues. Germline V gene sequence: CDR1 KGHSH, CDR2 LQKENI. The CDR3 DNA is TGTGCCAGCTCACCCAGGGACATTAACACTGAAGCTTTCTTT. Residues: CASSPRDINTEAFF.

This clone was detected a few times. The chain employs TRBV6-2 or TRBV6-3 and TRBJ1-5; no definite D call. The CDR3 runs to 15 residues. Trimming took off 6 bases at V and 6 bases at J, with 18 bases between the two ends. From germline, CDR1 is MNHEY and CDR2 SVGEGT. In nucleotides, the CDR3 is TGTGCCAGCAGCCCGTTCGAGGGCGGGAGTCAGCCCCAGCATTTT. Protein product: CASSPFEGGSQPQHF.

The chain couples TRBV29-1 to TRBJ1-2; no definite D call. V was trimmed by 1 base and J by 4 bases, leaving 7 bases between them. Germline assignment: CDR1 SQVTM and CDR2 ANQGSEA. This CDR3 has 12 amino acids. Written as DNA, the CDR3 is TGCAGCGTTGAAGGGGCCGGCTATGGCTACACCTTC. Translated, it gives CSVEGAGYGYTF.

The chain employs TRBV4-3 and TRBJ2-1; 8 nucleotides line up with TRBD2. The trim removed 0 bases at V and 10 bases at J, leaving 11 bases unmatched. From germline, CDR1 is LGHNA and CDR2 YSLEER. The CDR3 length is 16 residues. This chain's CDR3 is CASSQESGGPLREQFF. Here the CDR3 DNA reads TGCGCCAGCAGCCAAGAGTCGGGAGGGCCCCTAAGGGAGCAGTTCTTC.

The J gene is TRBJ2-1, the V gene TRBV7-2; D remains unclear. There are 12 residues in the CDR3. CDR1 is SGHTA, CDR2 FQGNSA, per germline. V was pared by 4 bases and J by 4 bases, with 5 bases between. The CDR3, as DNA: TGTGCCAGCAGCTCACCATACAATGAGCAGTTCTTC. Translating gives CASSSPYNEQFF.

V gene TRBV12-5 combines with J gene TRBJ2-3; 7 nucleotides match TRBD1. Germline CDR1 and CDR2: LGHNT and FRNRAP. The J segment lost 4 bases and the V segment lost 5 bases, leaving 9 bases of the junction unmatched. The CDR3 is 15 amino acids. The CDR3 spells CASGPGTGTADTQYF. The CDR3 nucleotides are TGTGCTAGTGGTCCGGGCACAGGGACAGCAGATACGCAGTATTTT.

The J gene is TRBJ1-4, the V gene TRBV19; no clear D gene. V lost 1 base and J 0 bases, leaving 6 bases between the germline ends. The CDR3 spans 15 residues. Germline CDR1 LNHDA, CDR2 SQIVND (reference sequence). The CDR3: CASSIADATNEKLFF. The CDR3 DNA reads TGTGCCAGTAGTATAGCCGATGCAACTAATGAAAAACTGTTTTTT.

CDR3 amino acids: CASSVGHGGGETQYF. CDR3 DNA: TGTGCCAGCAGCGTCGGACACGGGGGAGGAGAGACCCAGTACTTC. This chain connects TRBV5-5 to TRBJ2-5, with D perhaps matching TRBD2 (6 bases). V lost 4 bases and J lost 4, with 17 bases in between. The germline CDR1 and CDR2 sequences are SGHKS and YYEKEE (reference sequence). The CDR3 has 15 amino acids.

The chain is built from TRBV10-3 and TRBJ2-7; tentatively, D is TRBD1 or TRBD2 (5 bases each). The CDR3 runs to 12 residues. The ends were cut back, 4 bases at V and 6 bases at J, with 10 bases in the middle. Germline V gene sequence: CDR1 ENHRY, CDR2 SYGVKD. The CDR3 nucleotides are TGTGCCATCAGTGGAAGTGGGGGCGAGCAGTACTTC. It yields the protein CAISGSGGEQYF.

The CDR3, as DNA: TGTGCCAGTAGTCGGGGTGGGGCTGAAGCTTTCTTT. This codes for CASSRGGAEAFF. This chain uses TRBV19 with TRBJ1-1; D not resolved. Trimming left V 5 bases short and J 6 bases short, with 10 bases between. Per the germline V gene, CDR1 is LNHDA and CDR2 is SQIVND (reference sequence). The CDR3 spans 12 residues.

The chain employs TRBV6-5 and TRBJ2-5; D not certain. In germline, CDR1 is MNHEY, CDR2 SVGAGI. The CDR3 is made up of 14 amino acids. Trimming stripped 2 bases from V and 4 bases from J, with 11 bases between. Here the CDR3 DNA reads TGTGCCAGCAGTTACGGGGTTCGGGCAGAGACCCAGTACTTC. Translation gives CASSYGVRAETQYF.

The J gene is TRBJ1-3, the V gene TRBV7-2; no firm D call. Trimming stripped 0 bases from V and 2 bases from J, with 8 bases between. There are 15 residues in the CDR3. Germline loops: CDR1 SGHTA, CDR2 FQGNSA. CDR3: CASSLASGTGNTIYF. CDR3 coding DNA: TGTGCCAGCAGCTTAGCCTCGGGGACTGGAAACACCATATATTTT. The full variable domain, its missing parts supplied by reference TRBV7-2 and TRBJ1-3, is GAGVSQSPSNKVTEKGKDVELRCDPISGHTALYWYRQSLGQGLEFLIYFQGNSAPDKSGLPSDRFSAERTGGSVSTLTIQRTQQEDSAVYLCASSLASGTGNTIYFGEGSWLTVV.

The CDR3 loop reads CASSPGRELYGYTF. The CDR3, as DNA: TGCGCCAGCAGCCCAGGACGGGAACTATATGGCTACACCTTC. The V gene is TRBV4-3, the J gene TRBJ1-2, with unresolved D. Deletions cut 4 bases from V and 5 bases from J, with 14 bases between. Germline V gene lookup returns CDR1 LGHNA and CDR2 YSLEER. The CDR3 has 14 residues.

This clone showed up just once. The chain employs TRBV30 and TRBJ1-1; D remains ambiguous. V gave up 1 base and J gave up 10 bases, with 10 bases separating them. Germline V gives CDR1 GTSNPN, CDR2 SVGIG (reference sequence). The length of the CDR3 is 11 residues. The CDR3 region has the DNA TGTGCCTGGAGTGCCGGGGTCGGAGCTTTCTTT. Translated: CAWSAGVGAFF. Drawing the rest from reference TRBV30 and TRBJ1-1, the complete variable domain is SQTIHQWPATLVQPVGSPLSLECTVEGTSNPNLYWYRQAAGRGLQLLFYSVGIGQISSEVPQNLSASRPQDRQFILSSKKLLLSDSGFYLCAWSAGVGAFFGQGTRLTVV.

The V and J genes are TRBV27 and TRBJ2-5; 7 nucleotides agree with TRBD1. Looked up from germline, CDR1 is MNHEY and CDR2 is SMNVEV (reference sequence). J gave up 1 base and V 5 bases, and 4 bases lay outside the gene matches. The CDR3 has 14 residues. The CDR3 spells CASSQGQLQETQYF. DNA for the CDR3: TGTGCCAGCAGTCAGGGACAGCTCCAAGAGACCCAGTACTTC.